This entry lists 9 T cell receptor beta chains sequenced from one sample in a study of beta chain features in type 1 diabetes (dated by TCRdb to about 2018). The library was generated by the immunoSEQ multiplex PCR assay. The High Capacity cDNA Reverse Transcription Kit was used to reverse transcribe all of the isolated RNA, meaning that expressed TCRB transcripts were what got sequenced. Sourced from immuneACCESS, this table was stored by TCRdb with only in-frame sequences that have V and J called. A share of the clones is absent; for the studies checked, an unresolved V gene accounts for under half, and the remainder has no known explanation. This sample gives 500,000 to 850,000 clones in total; about 14% of them show up just once. Less than 0.04% of the sample is held by the ten biggest clonotypes. These receptors' antigens are unknown. Broad study findings and their caveats: Type 1 diabetes patients showed a moderate but significant shortening of TCRB CDR3 length in all four CD4+ subsets.

The sequencing input was naive CD4+ T cells from blood. Read against the paper, the sample's cell subset or site label means: true naive CD4+ T cells. Receptors originate from a man aged 18-30 years with type 1 diabetes.

Regarding this clone: The sample holds other DNA sequences that translate to the same CDR3. This chain joins TRBV7-2 and TRBJ2-3; D is perhaps TRBD2 (6 bases). The CDR3 sequence is 15 residues long. V shed 1 base and J shed 0 bases, with 8 bases lying between them. Germline V CDR1 and CDR2: SGHTA, FQGNSA. The DNA of the CDR3 is TGTGCCAGCAGCTTAGTAGGGACTAGCACAGATACGCAGTATTTT. As protein: CASSLVGTSTDTQYF.

The chain is built from TRBV5-1 and TRBJ2-2; D is ambiguous. CDR1 is SGHRS, CDR2 YFSETQ, per germline. The V gene lost 7 bases and the J gene lost 5 bases, with 6 bases spanning the gap. The CDR3 runs to 11 residues. The CDR3 nucleotides read TGCGCCAGCGGGGTGACCGGGGAGCTGTTTTTT. Translation gives CASGVTGELFF.

The chain links TRBV9 to TRBJ2-3; D gene uncertain. V was shortened by 1 base and J by 0 bases, with 6 bases between the two germline ends. The CDR3 sequence is 14 residues long. Germline CDR1 reads SGDLS; CDR2 reads YYNGEE. In DNA, the CDR3 is TGTGCCAGCAGCGTATCGACTAGCACAGATACGCAGTATTTT. The encoded protein is CASSVSTSTDTQYF.

This clone showed up just a few times. This rearrangement joins TRBV19 to TRBJ2-6; no clear D. Germline V gene data show CDR1 as LNHDA and CDR2 as SQIVND (reference sequence). Trimming took off 5 bases at V and 0 bases at J, with 11 bases between the two ends. This CDR3 is built from 16 residues. The CDR3 nucleotides read TGTGCCAGTAGTCGACGACCCTCCTCTGGGGCCAACGTCCTGACTTTC. As protein: CASSRRPSSGANVLTF.

This chain uses TRBV5-6 with TRBJ2-1; 8 positions agree with TRBD2. The CDR3 is 17 residues long. Germline CDR1 is SGHDT and CDR2 is YYEEEE. Trimming removed 5 bases from V and 7 bases from J; junction bases left unmatched: 17. CDR3 nucleotides: TGTGCCAGCAGGGCCAGCGGGAGTCTCCGCGTTCTGAATGAGCAGTTCTTC. The encoded protein is CASRASGSLRVLNEQFF.

The chain combines TRBV14 with TRBJ1-2; possible D gene TRBD1, 5 bases. Germline CDR1 reads SGHDN; CDR2 reads FVKESK. The CDR3 is made up of 14 amino acids. Trimming left V 0 bases short and J 5 bases short, with 10 bases between. The CDR3 spells CASSQEGRAYGYTF. The CDR3 bases are TGTGCCAGCAGCCAAGAGGGACGGGCATATGGCTACACCTTC.

This clone was found a few times. The same CDR3 also results from other DNA sequences found in this sample. The chain is built from TRBV29-1 and TRBJ2-3; D unclear. V was shortened by 3 bases and J by 0 bases, with 4 bases between the two germline ends. Per germline, CDR1 SQVTM and CDR2 ANQGSEA. The length of the CDR3 is 12 residues. As DNA, the CDR3 is TGCAGCGTTGACCCAAGCACAGATACGCAGTATTTT. Amino acid sequence: CSVDPSTDTQYF.

This chain uses TRBV6-5 with TRBJ1-1; D remains unclear. V was pared by 4 bases and J by 4 bases, with 10 bases between. This CDR3 region has 13 residues. Germline CDR1 MNHEY, CDR2 SVGAGI. CDR3 DNA sequence: TGTGCCAGCAGTTGGCGCCAGATCACTGAAGCTTTCTTT. It specifies CASSWRQITEAFF.

The chain joins TRBV6-1 to TRBJ1-1; 8 bases match TRBD1. Germline V gene data show CDR1 as MNHNS and CDR2 as SASEGT. V trimming: 6 bases; J trimming: 5 bases; junction bases outside the gene matches: 11. The CDR3 runs to 15 residues. The CDR3 nucleotides are TGTGCCAGCAGAATTTCAGGGGGCGCCAAGACTGAAGCTTTCTTT. Translating gives CASRISGGAKTEAFF.